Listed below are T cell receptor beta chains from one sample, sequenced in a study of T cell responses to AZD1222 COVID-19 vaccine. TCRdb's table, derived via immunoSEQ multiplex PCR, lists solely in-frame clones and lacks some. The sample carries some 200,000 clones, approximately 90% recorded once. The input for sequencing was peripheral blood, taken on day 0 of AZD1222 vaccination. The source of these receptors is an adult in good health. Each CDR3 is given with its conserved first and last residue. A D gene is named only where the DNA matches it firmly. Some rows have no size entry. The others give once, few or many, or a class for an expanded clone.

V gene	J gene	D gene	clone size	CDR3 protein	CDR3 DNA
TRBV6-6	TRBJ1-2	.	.	CASSYPGNYGYTF	TGTGCCAGCAGTTACCCAGGAAACTATGGCTACACCTTC
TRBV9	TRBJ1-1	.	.	CASSLLSGGAEWTEAFF	TGTGCCAGCAGCCTCCTCTCGGGGGGCGCCGAATGGACTGAAGCTTTCTTT
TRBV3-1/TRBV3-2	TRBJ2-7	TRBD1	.	CASSQDRTGGDEQYF	TGTGCCAGCAGCCAAGATAGGACAGGGGGCGACGAGCAGTACTTC
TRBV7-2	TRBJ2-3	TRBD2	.	CASASSGGAGDTQYF	TGTGCCAGCGCCTCTAGCGGGGGGGCCGGAGATACGCAGTATTTT
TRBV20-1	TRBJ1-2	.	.	CSARRLDGYTF	TGCAGTGCTAGAAGACTAGATGGCTACACCTTC
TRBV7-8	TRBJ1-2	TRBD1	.	CASSLAGQGVHGYTF	TGTGCCAGCAGCTTAGCGGGACAGGGGGTCCATGGCTACACCTTC
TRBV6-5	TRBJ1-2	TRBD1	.	CASSFHRGTSYGYTF	TGTGCCAGCAGTTTCCACAGGGGCACGAGCTATGGCTACACCTTC
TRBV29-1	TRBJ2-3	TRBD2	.	CSVPRLAGVTDTQYF	TGCAGCGTGCCCAGACTAGCGGGAGTAACAGATACGCAGTATTTT
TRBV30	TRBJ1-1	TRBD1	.	CAWSEITGGTEAFF	TGTGCCTGGAGTGAAATCACAGGGGGCACTGAAGCTTTCTTT
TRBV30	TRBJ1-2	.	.	CALFVGTSPGYTF	TGTGCCTTGTTCGTTGGGACTTCCCCTGGCTACACCTTC
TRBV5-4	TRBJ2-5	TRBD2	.	CASSGAGGATGETQYF	TGTGCCAGCAGTGGAGCGGGAGGGGCGACCGGGGAGACCCAGTACTTC
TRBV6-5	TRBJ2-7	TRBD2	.	CASSSRTSSYEQYF	TGTGCCAGCAGTTCCAGGACTAGCTCCTACGAGCAGTACTTC
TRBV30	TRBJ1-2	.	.	CAWSPVNYGYTF	TGTGCCTGGAGTCCAGTTAACTATGGCTACACCTTC
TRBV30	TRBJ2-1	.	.	CAWSRRAGGDEQFF	TGTGCCTGGAGCCGTCGCGCGGGTGGGGATGAGCAGTTCTTC
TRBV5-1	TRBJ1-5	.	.	CASSLERGQPQHF	TGCGCCAGCAGCTTGGAACGAGGTCAGCCCCAGCATTTT
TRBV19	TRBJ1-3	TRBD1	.	CASTTGTGGISGNTIYF	TGTGCCAGTACGACCGGGACAGGGGGGATCTCTGGAAACACCATATATTTT
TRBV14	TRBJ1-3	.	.	CASSRDTTHTIYF	TGTGCCAGCAGCCGGGACACCACTCACACCATATATTTT
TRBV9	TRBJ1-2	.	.	CASSAGANYGYTF	TGTGCCAGCAGCGCAGGGGCTAACTATGGCTACACCTTC
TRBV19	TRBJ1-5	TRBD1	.	CASSIGTGQGAWLSQPQHF	TGTGCCAGTAGTATCGGTACGGGACAGGGGGCATGGTTGAGTCAGCCCCAGCATTTT
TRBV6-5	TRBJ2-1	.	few	CASRVTVLEDNEQFF	TGTGCCAGCAGAGTGACAGTGCTCGAGGACAATGAGCAGTTCTTC
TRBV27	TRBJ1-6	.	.	CASSTSGQSYNSPLHF	TGTGCCAGCAGTACCTCCGGACAATCCTATAATTCACCCCTCCACTTT
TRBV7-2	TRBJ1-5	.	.	CASSSVGPGNQPQHF	TGTGCCAGCAGCTCGGTGGGGCCCGGCAATCAGCCCCAGCATTTT
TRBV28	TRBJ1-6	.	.	CASIPTRRYNSPLHF	TGTGCCAGCATCCCCACCAGGAGATATAATTCACCCCTCCACTTT
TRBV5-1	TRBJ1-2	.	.	CASRWEADLGYGYTF	TGCGCCAGCAGGTGGGAGGCCGACCTAGGCTATGGCTACACCTTC
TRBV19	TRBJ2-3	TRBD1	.	CASSKGGGGTSTDTQYF	TGTGCCAGTAGTAAAGGGGGCGGCGGTACTAGCACAGATACGCAGTATTTT
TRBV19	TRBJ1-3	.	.	CASVAGVSGNTIYF	TGTGCCAGTGTTGCTGGGGTCTCTGGAAACACCATATATTTT
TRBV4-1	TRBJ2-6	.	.	CASSQELSYGANVLTF	TGCGCCAGCAGCCAAGAACTTTCCTACGGGGCCAACGTCCTGACTTTC
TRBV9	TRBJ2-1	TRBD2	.	CASSVIPTSGNAEQFF	TGTGCCAGCAGCGTAATCCCGACTAGCGGGAATGCTGAGCAGTTCTTC
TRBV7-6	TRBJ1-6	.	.	CASSSLGGYNSPLHF	TGTGCCAGCAGCTCCTTGGGGGGATATAATTCACCCCTCCACTTT
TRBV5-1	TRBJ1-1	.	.	CASSFRRVKGEAFF	TGCGCCAGCAGCTTTCGCAGGGTTAAGGGTGAAGCTTTCTTT
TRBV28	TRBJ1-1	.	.	CASSLQGSEAFF	TGTGCCAGCAGCTTACAGGGTTCTGAAGCTTTCTTT
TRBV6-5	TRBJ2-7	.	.	CASSIDRMGYEQYF	TGTGCCAGCAGCATCGACAGGATGGGCTACGAGCAGTACTTC
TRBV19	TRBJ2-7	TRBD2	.	CASSTGLAGVYEQYF	TGTGCCAGTAGTACAGGACTAGCGGGAGTCTACGAGCAGTACTTC
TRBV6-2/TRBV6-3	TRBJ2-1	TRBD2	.	CASSPIRASGLTSFSDEQFF	TGTGCCAGCAGTCCGATCAGGGCTAGCGGGCTTACGTCGTTCTCTGATGAGCAGTTCTTC
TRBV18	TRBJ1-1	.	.	CASSPLVYTEAFF	TGTGCCAGCTCACCACTCGTCTACACTGAAGCTTTCTTT
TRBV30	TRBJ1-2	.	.	CAWSHPSRAEGYTF	TGTGCCTGGAGTCATCCCTCCCGGGCGGAAGGCTACACCTTC
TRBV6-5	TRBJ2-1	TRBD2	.	CASNPSGSHNEQFF	TGTGCCAGCAACCCTAGCGGGAGTCACAATGAGCAGTTCTTC
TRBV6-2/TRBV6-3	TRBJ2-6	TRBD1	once	CASSTGQGASSGANVLTF	TGTGCCAGCAGTACAGGACAGGGCGCAAGCTCTGGGGCCAACGTCCTGACTTTC
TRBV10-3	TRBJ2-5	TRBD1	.	CAITYTGTGGRETQYF	TGTGCCATCACTTACACCGGGACAGGGGGCAGAGAGACCCAGTACTTC
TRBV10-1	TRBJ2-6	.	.	CASSGGSGANVLTF	TGCGCCAGCAGTGGGGGGTCTGGGGCCAACGTCCTGACTTTC
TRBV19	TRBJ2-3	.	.	CASRNTPYTSSTDTQYF	TGTGCCAGTAGGAACACACCCTACACCTCTAGCACAGATACGCAGTATTTT
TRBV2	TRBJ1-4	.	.	CASSVYSGINEKLFF	TGTGCCAGCAGTGTTTATTCGGGAATTAATGAAAAACTGTTTTTT
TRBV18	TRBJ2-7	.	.	CASSPPTGAYEQYF	TGTGCCAGCTCACCACCCACGGGGGCCTACGAGCAGTACTTC
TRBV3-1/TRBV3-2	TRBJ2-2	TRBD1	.	CASSRGQGNTGELFF	TGTGCCAGCAGCCGCGGACAGGGGAACACCGGGGAGCTGTTTTTT
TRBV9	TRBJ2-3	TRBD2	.	CASSVASGDRTDTQYF	TGTGCCAGCAGCGTAGCGAGCGGGGACCGCACAGATACGCAGTATTTT
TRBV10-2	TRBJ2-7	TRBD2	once	CASSPGLIPYEQYF	TGCGCCAGCAGCCCGGGACTAATACCCTACGAGCAGTACTTC
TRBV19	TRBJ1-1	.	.	CASSIGVGGPNTEAFF	TGTGCCAGTAGTATAGGGGTTGGAGGGCCGAACACTGAAGCTTTCTTT
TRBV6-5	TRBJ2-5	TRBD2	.	CASSYRGSGIQETQYF	TGTGCCAGCAGTTACCGAGGGAGCGGGATCCAAGAGACCCAGTACTTC
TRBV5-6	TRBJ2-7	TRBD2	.	CASSSPGGGPSYEQYF	TGTGCCAGCAGCTCCCCCGGGGGAGGGCCTTCCTACGAGCAGTACTTC
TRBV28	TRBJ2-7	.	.	CASRPQGGGRYEQYF	TGTGCCAGCAGACCTCAGGGAGGCGGTCGGTACGAGCAGTACTTC
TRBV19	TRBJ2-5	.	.	CASSISPDRSVETQYF	TGTGCCAGTAGTATATCCCCGGACAGAAGCGTTGAGACCCAGTACTTC
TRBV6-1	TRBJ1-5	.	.	CASSEAEESNQPQHF	TGTGCCAGCAGTGAAGCGGAGGAAAGCAATCAGCCCCAGCATTTT
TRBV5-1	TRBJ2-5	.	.	CASSLVATEETQYF	TGCGCCAGCAGCTTGGTCGCGACCGAAGAGACCCAGTACTTC
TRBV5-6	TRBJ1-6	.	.	CASSPRGWDSPLHF	TGTGCCAGCAGCCCACGGGGTTGGGATTCACCCCTCCACTTT
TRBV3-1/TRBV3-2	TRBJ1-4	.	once	CASSQKYRVEGEKLFF	TGTGCCAGCAGCCAGAAGTACAGGGTTGAAGGTGAAAAACTGTTTTTT